These T cell receptor beta chains were read from a single sample in a study of neoadjuvant anti-PD-1 for oral cavity cancer. Assay used: immunoSEQ multiplex PCR; TCRdb lists only in-frame clones, some missing. The sample shows approximately 4,300 clones, 55% to 75% of them seen only once. This sample comprised tumor tissue, obtained before nivolumab (anti-PD-1) treatment. These receptors came from a person aged 35-79 years with oral cavity squamous cell carcinoma. CDR3s include the opening cysteine and the closing phenylalanine or tryptophan. Fields, in order: clone size, D gene, V gene, J gene, CDR3 DNA, CDR3 protein. D genes are given only for firm matches. The size field is filled for only some rows; it gives once, few, many or a size class.

abundance: few
d_gene: -
v_gene: TRBV5-6
j_gene: TRBJ1-1
CDR3nt: TGTGCCAGCAGCTTTACGAACAGGGTGCTTGAAGCTTTCTTT
CDR3aa: CASSFTNRVLEAFF

abundance: few
d_gene: -
v_gene: TRBV6-5
j_gene: TRBJ1-2
CDR3nt: TGTGCCAGCAGTTACCAAGGGGGGTCGGGGGACGGCTACACCTTC
CDR3aa: CASSYQGGSGDGYTF

abundance: -
d_gene: -
v_gene: TRBV7-3
j_gene: TRBJ2-1
CDR3nt: TGTGCCAGCAGCCTTGGACTGGAATACAATGAGCAGTTCTTC
CDR3aa: CASSLGLEYNEQFF

abundance: -
d_gene: -
v_gene: TRBV29-1
j_gene: TRBJ1-1
CDR3nt: TGCAGCGTTAGGGATAACACTGAAGCTTTCTTT
CDR3aa: CSVRDNTEAFF

abundance: -
d_gene: -
v_gene: TRBV18
j_gene: TRBJ2-7
CDR3nt: TGTGCCAGCTCACCACGGGCCAGGGGCACCCTAGACCACGAGCAGTACTTC
CDR3aa: CASSPRARGTLDHEQYF

abundance: -
d_gene: TRBD1
v_gene: TRBV5-1
j_gene: TRBJ2-7
CDR3nt: TGCGCCAGCAGCCCGATGACAGGGTCCGAGCAGTACTTC
CDR3aa: CASSPMTGSEQYF

abundance: -
d_gene: -
v_gene: TRBV19
j_gene: TRBJ1-1
CDR3nt: TGTGCCAGTAGTATAGAAGGGAGGGGAGCTTTCTTT
CDR3aa: CASSIEGRGAFF

abundance: -
d_gene: -
v_gene: TRBV6-6
j_gene: TRBJ2-2
CDR3nt: TGTGCCAGCTCGTCCTCGAGCACCGGGGAGCTGTTTTTT
CDR3aa: CASSSSSTGELFF

abundance: few
d_gene: -
v_gene: TRBV6-5
j_gene: TRBJ1-5
CDR3nt: TGTGCCAGCAGTGGACGCAATCAGCCCCAGCATTTT
CDR3aa: CASSGRNQPQHF

abundance: -
d_gene: TRBD2
v_gene: TRBV7-9
j_gene: TRBJ2-3
CDR3nt: TGTGCCAGCACCTATGTTAGCGGGAGATCAGATACGCAGTATTTT
CDR3aa: CASTYVSGRSDTQYF

abundance: few
d_gene: -
v_gene: TRBV6-1
j_gene: TRBJ1-2
CDR3nt: TGTGCCAGCATGGAGGGGGGCTCGAACTATGGCTACACCTTC
CDR3aa: CASMEGGSNYGYTF

abundance: -
d_gene: -
v_gene: TRBV2
j_gene: TRBJ1-1
CDR3nt: TGTGCCAGCAGGGGAGGACACAAGAACACTGAAGCTTTCTTT
CDR3aa: CASRGGHKNTEAFF

abundance: -
d_gene: TRBD1
v_gene: TRBV30
j_gene: TRBJ2-1
CDR3nt: TGTGCCTGGAGTAGACAGGGGAGCTCCTACAATGAGCAGTTCTTC
CDR3aa: CAWSRQGSSYNEQFF

abundance: -
d_gene: -
v_gene: TRBV29-1
j_gene: TRBJ1-2
CDR3nt: TGCAGCGTTTGGGGGGCGGTAGACTATGGCTACACCTTC
CDR3aa: CSVWGAVDYGYTF

abundance: once
d_gene: -
v_gene: TRBV7-2
j_gene: TRBJ2-5
CDR3nt: TGTGCCAGCAGCCAACCCCGAGTGGGACAAAGCCAAGAGACCCAGTACTTC
CDR3aa: CASSQPRVGQSQETQYF

abundance: -
d_gene: TRBD1
v_gene: TRBV6-5
j_gene: TRBJ1-5
CDR3nt: TGTGCCAGCAGTTCGACCGGGACAGGGGAACAGCCCCAGCATTTT
CDR3aa: CASSSTGTGEQPQHF

abundance: -
d_gene: -
v_gene: TRBV7-2
j_gene: TRBJ1-5
CDR3nt: TGTGCCAGCAGCTTAGTGGGAGCCCAGCATTTT
CDR3aa: CASSLVGAQHF

abundance: -
d_gene: -
v_gene: TRBV9
j_gene: TRBJ2-2
CDR3nt: TGTGCCAGCAGCGTAGAAAGACCCGGGGAGCTGTTTTTT
CDR3aa: CASSVERPGELFF

abundance: -
d_gene: TRBD1
v_gene: TRBV9
j_gene: TRBJ1-1
CDR3nt: TGTGCCAGCAGCTACACAGGGGCAAACACTGAAGCTTTCTTT
CDR3aa: CASSYTGANTEAFF

abundance: few
d_gene: -
v_gene: TRBV5-8
j_gene: TRBJ1-5
CDR3nt: TGTGCCAGCAGCCGTGGTGGGCGGAGCAACAATCAGCCCCAGCATTTT
CDR3aa: CASSRGGRSNNQPQHF

abundance: -
d_gene: -
v_gene: TRBV9
j_gene: TRBJ1-2
CDR3nt: TGTGCCAGCAGCCCTCGGAGTGGGGTTCTTAACTATGGCTACACCTTC
CDR3aa: CASSPRSGVLNYGYTF

abundance: -
d_gene: -
v_gene: TRBV11-2
j_gene: TRBJ1-1
CDR3nt: TGTGCCAGCAGCTTGGCCCGTACGGGCACGAGGACTGAAGCTTTCTTT
CDR3aa: CASSLARTGTRTEAFF

abundance: large
d_gene: TRBD1
v_gene: TRBV15
j_gene: TRBJ2-1
CDR3nt: TGTGCCACCAGCAGAGAATCTCCGGGACAGGGGATAGATGAGCAGTTCTTC
CDR3aa: CATSRESPGQGIDEQFF

abundance: -
d_gene: -
v_gene: TRBV19
j_gene: TRBJ1-5
CDR3nt: TGTGCCAGTAGTATCGGGTTTGGGGGACAGCCCCAGCATTTT
CDR3aa: CASSIGFGGQPQHF

abundance: once
d_gene: TRBD1
v_gene: TRBV6-6
j_gene: TRBJ2-7
CDR3nt: TGTGCCAGCAGGCGCACAGGGGGCACCTACGAGCAGTACTTC
CDR3aa: CASRRTGGTYEQYF

abundance: few
d_gene: TRBD2
v_gene: TRBV4-1
j_gene: TRBJ2-3
CDR3nt: TGCGCCAGCAGCCCGCTAGCGGCTAGCACAGATACGCAGTATTTT
CDR3aa: CASSPLAASTDTQYF

abundance: -
d_gene: TRBD2
v_gene: TRBV5-6
j_gene: TRBJ2-3
CDR3nt: TGTGCCAGCAGCTTACTAGCGGGGGACACAGATACGCAGTATTTT
CDR3aa: CASSLLAGDTDTQYF

abundance: -
d_gene: TRBD1
v_gene: TRBV5-4
j_gene: TRBJ2-7
CDR3nt: TGTGCCAGCAGCTGGGGACAGGATCCCTACGAGCAGTACTTC
CDR3aa: CASSWGQDPYEQYF

abundance: few
d_gene: -
v_gene: TRBV5-5
j_gene: TRBJ1-1
CDR3nt: TGTGCCAGCAGCCGTAACGGACTGGCGAACACTGAAGCTTTCTTT
CDR3aa: CASSRNGLANTEAFF

abundance: -
d_gene: -
v_gene: TRBV2
j_gene: TRBJ1-3
CDR3nt: TGTGCCAGCAGTGAAGACAGGGTGGGGAACACCATATATTTT
CDR3aa: CASSEDRVGNTIYF

abundance: -
d_gene: -
v_gene: TRBV5-1
j_gene: TRBJ1-1
CDR3nt: TGCGCCAGCAGTCCCACGGGTCCTGAAGCTTTCTTT
CDR3aa: CASSPTGPEAFF

abundance: few
d_gene: -
v_gene: TRBV7-8
j_gene: TRBJ2-3
CDR3nt: TGTGCCAGCAGCTTTATAACAAGGGATACGCAGTATTTT
CDR3aa: CASSFITRDTQYF

abundance: few
d_gene: TRBD2
v_gene: TRBV6-1
j_gene: TRBJ2-1
CDR3nt: TGTGCCAGCAGTGATTCCCCTAGCGGGAGGGCCTATGAGCAGTTCTTC
CDR3aa: CASSDSPSGRAYEQFF

abundance: -
d_gene: -
v_gene: TRBV2
j_gene: TRBJ2-5
CDR3nt: TGTGCCAGCAGTGAGTCGGTCCAAGAGACCCAGTACTTC
CDR3aa: CASSESVQETQYF

abundance: few
d_gene: TRBD1
v_gene: TRBV7-2
j_gene: TRBJ1-3
CDR3nt: TGTGCCAGCAGCCCCGGGACAGTCGGAAACACCATATATTTT
CDR3aa: CASSPGTVGNTIYF

abundance: -
d_gene: -
v_gene: TRBV7-8
j_gene: TRBJ2-1
CDR3nt: TGTGCCAGCAGCTTAGGTCAACGTGGGGGGCAGTTCTTC
CDR3aa: CASSLGQRGGQFF

abundance: few
d_gene: -
v_gene: TRBV7-2
j_gene: TRBJ1-2
CDR3nt: TGTGCCAGCAGCGCCTCCCAGGGATATGGCTACACCTTC
CDR3aa: CASSASQGYGYTF

abundance: few
d_gene: -
v_gene: TRBV6-1
j_gene: TRBJ1-1
CDR3nt: TGTGCCAGCAGTGACCATCAGGGTTGGAACACTGAAGCTTTCTTT
CDR3aa: CASSDHQGWNTEAFF

abundance: -
d_gene: -
v_gene: TRBV5-1
j_gene: TRBJ1-3
CDR3nt: TGCGCCAGCAGCTTGTCTGGTGGGGTTTATGGAAACACCATATATTTT
CDR3aa: CASSLSGGVYGNTIYF

abundance: few
d_gene: -
v_gene: TRBV6-1
j_gene: TRBJ2-7
CDR3nt: TGTGCCAGCAGAGAGGACAGCTCGGGGTCCTACGAGCAGTACTTC
CDR3aa: CASREDSSGSYEQYF

abundance: -
d_gene: TRBD1
v_gene: TRBV4-1
j_gene: TRBJ1-1
CDR3nt: TGCGCCAGCAGCCATCCTGGACAGGGGATCACTGAAGCTTTCTTT
CDR3aa: CASSHPGQGITEAFF

abundance: -
d_gene: -
v_gene: TRBV27
j_gene: TRBJ1-4
CDR3nt: TGTGCCAGCAGTTTACGCACTAGGGGGACAACTAATGAAAAACTGTTTTTT
CDR3aa: CASSLRTRGTTNEKLFF

abundance: -
d_gene: TRBD1
v_gene: TRBV7-8
j_gene: TRBJ1-1
CDR3nt: TGTGCCAGCAGCACTGGACAGGGGTTGACTGAAGCTTTCTTT
CDR3aa: CASSTGQGLTEAFF

abundance: -
d_gene: TRBD1
v_gene: TRBV16
j_gene: TRBJ1-1
CDR3nt: TGTGCCAGCAGCCAATCGGACAGGCTTTGGAGCACTGAAGCTTTCTTT
CDR3aa: CASSQSDRLWSTEAFF

abundance: -
d_gene: TRBD2
v_gene: TRBV7-2
j_gene: TRBJ2-7
CDR3nt: TGTGCCAGCAGCCCTAGCGGTGCCTACGAGCAGTACTTC
CDR3aa: CASSPSGAYEQYF

abundance: -
d_gene: -
v_gene: TRBV6-5
j_gene: TRBJ2-7
CDR3nt: TGTGCCAGCAGTCCCCAGGGTGGGGCCTACGAGCAGTACTTC
CDR3aa: CASSPQGGAYEQYF

abundance: -
d_gene: -
v_gene: TRBV27
j_gene: TRBJ1-3
CDR3nt: TGTGCCAGCAAGTTAACAGACGATTCCTCTGGAAACACCATATATTTT
CDR3aa: CASKLTDDSSGNTIYF

abundance: once
d_gene: -
v_gene: TRBV28
j_gene: TRBJ1-5
CDR3nt: TGTGCCAGCAGGCGCTCATGGGATAGCAATCAGCCCCAGCATTTT
CDR3aa: CASRRSWDSNQPQHF

abundance: -
d_gene: TRBD1
v_gene: TRBV2
j_gene: TRBJ2-7
CDR3nt: TGTGCCAGCAGTTTTACAGGGGTCCACGAGCAGTACTTC
CDR3aa: CASSFTGVHEQYF